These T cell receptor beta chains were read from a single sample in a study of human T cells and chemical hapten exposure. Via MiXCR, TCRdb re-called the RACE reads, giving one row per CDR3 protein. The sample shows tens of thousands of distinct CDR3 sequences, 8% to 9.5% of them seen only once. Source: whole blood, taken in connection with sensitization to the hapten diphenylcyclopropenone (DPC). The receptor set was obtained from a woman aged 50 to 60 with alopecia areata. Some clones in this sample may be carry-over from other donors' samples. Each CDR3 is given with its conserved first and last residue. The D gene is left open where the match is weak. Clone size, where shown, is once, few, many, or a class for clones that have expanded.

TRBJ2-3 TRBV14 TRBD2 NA CASSQDLAGVTDTQYF TGTGCCAGCAGCCAAGATCTAGCGGGAGTAACAGATACGCAGTATTTT
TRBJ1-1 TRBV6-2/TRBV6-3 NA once CASSYSRLEAFF TGTGCCAGCAGTTACTCGCGGCTTGAAGCTTTCTTT
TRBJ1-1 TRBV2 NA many CASSEGAGQRNTEAFF TGTGCCAGCAGTGAAGGGGCGGGACAAAGGAACACTGAAGCTTTCTTT
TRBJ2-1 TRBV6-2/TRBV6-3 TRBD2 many CASSYPPGGLAGPYNEQFF TGTGCCAGCAGTTACCCGCCCGGGGGGCTAGCGGGTCCCTACAATGAGCAGTTCTTC
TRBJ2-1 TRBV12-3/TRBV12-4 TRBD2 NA CASSPNLAGGEQFF TGTGCCAGCAGTCCGAACCTAGCGGGAGGTGAGCAGTTCTTC
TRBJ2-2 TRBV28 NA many CASSFYADSNTGELFF TGTGCCAGCAGTTTCTATGCTGACAGCAACACCGGGGAGCTGTTTTTT
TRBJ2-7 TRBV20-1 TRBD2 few CSALPLLAGEPYEQYF TGCAGTGCATTGCCACTCCTAGCGGGAGAACCTTACGAGCAGTACTTC
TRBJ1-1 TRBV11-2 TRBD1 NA CASAGGPNTEAFF TGTGCCAGCGCAGGGGGTCCTAACACTGAAGCTTTCTTT
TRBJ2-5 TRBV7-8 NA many CASTRGVFQETQYF TGTGCCAGCACCAGGGGAGTATTTCAAGAGACCCAGTACTTC
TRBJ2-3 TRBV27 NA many CASSRQVGDTQYF TGTGCCAGCAGCAGACAGGTGGGGGATACGCAGTATTTT
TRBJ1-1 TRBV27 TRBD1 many CASLPGTGGFTEAFF TGTGCCAGCCTGCCCGGGACAGGGGGCTTCACTGAAGCTTTCTTT
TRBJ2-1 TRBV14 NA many CASSLDRVTEQFF TGTGCCAGCAGCCTGGACAGAGTCACTGAGCAGTTCTTC
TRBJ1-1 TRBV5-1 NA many CATSRQGLNTEAFF TGCGCCACCTCAAGGCAGGGCCTGAACACTGAAGCTTTCTTT
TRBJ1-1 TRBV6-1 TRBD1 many CASERGRAFF TGTGCCAGTGAGAGGGGGCGAGCTTTCTTT
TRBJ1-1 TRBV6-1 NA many CASSTTGRTEAFF TGTGCCAGCAGTACGACAGGACGCACTGAAGCTTTCTTT
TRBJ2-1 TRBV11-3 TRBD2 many CASGRGLAGSYNEQFF TGTGCCAGCGGGAGGGGACTAGCGGGTTCTTACAATGAGCAGTTCTTC
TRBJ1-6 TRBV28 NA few CASWGGVGPLHF TGTGCCAGCTGGGGCGGAGTGGGCCCCCTCCACTTT
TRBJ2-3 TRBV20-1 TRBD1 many CSAPKAGGADTQYF TGCAGTGCCCCGAAGGCAGGGGGCGCGGATACGCAGTATTTT
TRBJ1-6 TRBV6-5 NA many CASSHLKNLNSPLHF TGTGCCAGCAGCCACCTCAAAAACCTAAATTCACCCCTCCACTTT
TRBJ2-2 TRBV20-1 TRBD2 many CSARKTSGGELFF TGCAGTGCTAGAAAGACTAGCGGTGGGGAGCTGTTTTTT
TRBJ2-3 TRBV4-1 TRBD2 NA CASSIGLADTQYF TGCGCCAGCAGCATAGGACTAGCTGATACGCAGTATTTT
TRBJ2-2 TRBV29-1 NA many CSVVDTNTGELFF TGCAGCGTTGTCGACACGAACACCGGGGAGCTGTTTTTT